The 17 T cell receptor beta chains below were found in one sample sequenced in a study of molecular identifiers for immune sequencing clone quantification. MiXCR, run by TCRdb on the PCR reads, gives a single entry per CDR3 protein. The sample has some 66,000 distinct CDR3 sequences; about 19% are singletons. Sequencing input: naive CD8+ T cells from blood, with Jurkat cell RNA spiked in. Indicated subset: FACS-sorted CD8+CD4-CCR7+CD45RA+ naive T cells. The receptor source for this set is a human donor in good health. Some libraries in this study had Jurkat cell RNA spiked in.

This clonotype was recorded at least ten times. The chain employs TRBV27 and TRBJ2-3; D remains unclear. The germline gives CDR1 MNHEY, CDR2 SMNVEV (reference sequence). V shed 8 bases and J shed 2 bases, with 5 bases lying between them. The CDR3 is 11 residues long. DNA for the CDR3: TGTGCCAGCGGGTCCACAGATACGCAGTATTTT. Translation gives CASGSTDTQYF.

This clonotype was counted many times. The chain is built from TRBV7-3 and TRBJ2-2; a possible D gene is TRBD2 (5 bases). Trimming removed 6 bases from V and 7 bases from J, with 9 bases in between. The CDR3 covers 12 residues. CDR1 and CDR2 (germline): SGHTA, FQGTGA. The CDR3 nucleotides are TGTGCCAGCAGTCTAGCTAGCGGGGAGCTGTTTTTT. It translates to CASSLASGELFF.

The chain combines TRBV9 with TRBJ1-4; no definite D call. Germline CDR1 is SGDLS and CDR2 is YYNGEE. The CDR3 contains 13 residues. The ends were cut back, 0 bases at V and 6 bases at J, with 6 bases in the middle. The CDR3 here is CASSVDSDEKLFF. The CDR3 DNA reads as TGTGCCAGCAGCGTAGATTCAGATGAAAAACTGTTTTTT. The whole variable domain, filled in from reference TRBV9 and TRBJ1-4, reads DSGVTQTPKHLITATGQRVTLRCSPRSGDLSVYWYQQSLDQGLQFLIQYYNGEERAKGNILERFSAQQFPDLHSELNLSSLELGDSALYFCASSVDSDEKLFFGSGTQLSVL.

The sample holds a few counts of this clonotype. The CDR3 here is CASSHGTSYEQYF. The CDR3 coding sequence is TGTGCCAGCAGTCATGGGACTAGTTACGAGCAGTACTTC. The genes are TRBV6-1 and TRBJ2-7, with 8 bases that match TRBD2. The CDR3 loop spans 13 amino acids. Germline V gene lookup returns CDR1 MNHNS and CDR2 SASEGT. The V and J ends lost 5 bases and 4 bases, in that order; junction bases with no gene match: 4.

This clonotype occurred many times. The CDR3 nucleotides read TGCAGCGTTGTACAGGGGGGCACCGGGGAGCTGTTTTTT. Translation gives CSVVQGGTGELFF. This chain joins TRBV29-1 and TRBJ2-2, with TRBD1 matching 8 bases. Germline CDR1 and CDR2: SQVTM and ANQGSEA. V lost 4 bases, J lost 4 bases, and 2 bases stayed unmatched. This CDR3 has 13 residues.

This clonotype was counted at least ten times. J is TRBJ2-5 and V is TRBV28; 8 bases map to TRBD1. V lost 5 bases and J lost 9; bases outside the gene matches: 20. This CDR3 has 17 residues. Per germline, CDR1 MDHEN and CDR2 SYDVKM. DNA of the CDR3: TGTGCCAGCAGTCCGCCCCTGGACAGGGACCTTTGGCTGGCCCAGTACTTC. The encoded protein is CASSPPLDRDLWLAQYF.

The chain uses TRBV7-6 and TRBJ2-7, with TRBD2 matching 9 bases. Unmatched junction bases numbered 9, after V lost 5 bases and J lost 4 bases. Per germline, CDR1 SGHVS and CDR2 FNYEAQ. This CDR3 has 15 amino acids. CDR3: CASSVLAGAVYEQYF. Here the CDR3 DNA reads TGTGCCAGCAGCGTCTTAGCGGGAGCCGTATACGAGCAGTACTTC.

This clonotype was counted between two and nine times. This chain joins TRBV20-1 and TRBJ2-7; D call uncertain. The CDR3 has 12 residues. With 5 bases removed from V and 2 bases from J, the gap between germline ends came to 10 bases. Germline CDR1 and CDR2: DFQATT and SNEGSKA (reference sequence). CDR3 in DNA: TGCAGTGCTCAGGACGGGCCCTACGAGCAGTACTTC. Translation: CSAQDGPYEQYF.

There are many counts of this clonotype. The gene calls are TRBV6-5 and TRBJ1-2; 7 positions agree with TRBD1. CDR1 is MNHEY, CDR2 SVGAGI, per germline. The CDR3 totals 15 residues. V was clipped by 4 bases and J by 6 bases; unmatched bases: 11. CDR3 amino acids: CASSSQGVFFDGYTF. As DNA, the CDR3 is TGTGCCAGCAGTTCCCAGGGGGTATTTTTCGATGGCTACACCTTC.

As for this clonotype: This could be a read error, since a much larger clone is one nucleotide away. The chain combines TRBV6-2 or TRBV6-3 with TRBJ2-5; TRBD2 agrees at 8 bases. The V gene end was trimmed by 0 bases and the J gene end by 0 bases; junction bases not matched to a gene: 9. In germline, CDR1 is MNHEY, CDR2 SVGEGT. CDR3 length: 18 residues. CDR3 sequence (DNA): TGTGCCAGCAGTTACTCGAAACTAGCGGCCCTGTACCAAGAGACCCAGTACTTC. Translated: CASSYSKLAALYQETQYF.

In the case of this clonotype: A much larger clone is a single base away; this may be a read error. The V gene is TRBV12-5, the J gene TRBJ1-3, with D unclear. CDR3 length: 15 amino acids. Deletions cut 1 base from V and 0 bases from J, with 7 bases between. The V gene's germline CDR1 is LGHNT and CDR2 FRNRAP. CDR3 DNA: TGTGCTAGTGGTTTGGGGGTCGGCTCTGGAAACACCATATATTTT. This codes for CASGLGVGSGNTIYF.

This clonotype came up a few times. The rearrangement uses TRBV6-2 or TRBV6-3 and TRBJ2-2; D assignment may be TRBD1 or TRBD2 (5 bases each). The CDR3 is 15 amino acids. V dropped 4 bases and J dropped 3 bases, with 12 bases sitting between them. Germline assignment: CDR1 MNHEY and CDR2 SVGEGT. CDR3 sequence (DNA): TGTGCCAGCAGTTTGTGGGGGTTGTACACCGGGGAGCTGTTTTTT. Translating it yields CASSLWGLYTGELFF.

This clonotype occurred many times. The chain carries TRBV29-1 and TRBJ1-4; tentative D call: TRBD1 (5 bases). Germline V CDR1 and CDR2: SQVTM, ANQGSEA. This CDR3 has 11 residues. V was shortened by 3 bases and J by 8 bases, with 7 bases between the two germline ends. CDR3 region: CSVDWGEKLFF. The CDR3 DNA is TGCAGCGTTGATTGGGGGGAAAAACTGTTTTTT.

This clonotype was counted at least ten times. The V and J genes are TRBV10-3 and TRBJ2-7; D remains ambiguous. CDR1 is ENHRY and CDR2 is SYGVKD in the germline V gene. With 0 bases removed from V and 3 bases from J, the gap between germline ends came to 9 bases. The CDR3 consists of 14 residues. The CDR3 nucleotides read TGTGCCATCAGTGAGTCAGGACCGTACTACGAGCAGTACTTC. Encoded protein: CAISESGPYYEQYF.

The chain links TRBV7-3 to TRBJ2-5; D is unclear. The V gene's germline CDR1 is SGHTA and CDR2 FQGTGA. This CDR3 has 13 residues. V was shortened by 0 bases and J by 4 bases, with 6 bases between the two germline ends. The CDR3 sequence is CASSLTQTETQYF. Here the CDR3 DNA reads TGTGCCAGCAGCTTAACCCAGACAGAGACCCAGTACTTC.

A remark on this clonotype: One junction end disagrees with the germline gene, perhaps due to a read error. The chain has TRBV27 and TRBJ2-7; 7 bases match TRBD1. Germline CDR1 is MNHEY and CDR2 is SMNVEV (reference sequence). The CDR3 consists of 12 residues. The CDR3 spells CASGTDSYEQHF. The CDR3 nucleotides read TGTGCCAGTGGGACAGACTCCTACGAGCAGCACTTC.

This clonotype was observed a handful of times. A much bigger clone sits one base away, suggesting this may be a read error. This chain uses TRBV27 with TRBJ1-2; a weak D match, TRBD1 (5 bases). The CDR3 covers 13 residues. Per germline, CDR1 MNHEY and CDR2 SMNVEV (reference sequence). The CDR3 nucleotides are TGTGCCAGCAGTTTACAGGGAAACTATGGCTGCACCTTC. Its protein is CASSLQGNYGCTF.